This T cell receptor beta chain emerged from a study of blood T cell repertoires in COVID-19. Some clones are missing from TCRdb's copy, which holds only in-frame ones; the method was immunoSEQ multiplex PCR. This table has 100,000 to 150,000 clones, 81% appearing once. V lost 1 base, J lost 8 bases, and 13 bases lay in between. The CDR3 extends over 14 amino acids. Germline lookup yields CDR1 SGHNT and CDR2 YYREEE (reference sequence). Sequencing input: peripheral blood. V usage is TRBV5-4 and J usage is TRBJ2-1; a weak D match, TRBD1 (6 bases). The sequence came from a man younger than 40 with COVID-19, enrolled during active disease. CDR3: CASSLRQGWDEQFF. Here the CDR3 DNA reads TGTGCCAGCAGCTTGAGGCAGGGGTGGGATGAGCAGTTCTTC.